These T cell receptor beta chains were read from a single sample in a study of neurological immune-mediated disorders. One entry per CDR3 protein results from TCRdb running MiXCR on the 5' RACE reads. Of about 14,000 distinct CDR3 sequences in the sample, about 13% were seen once. Sequenced input: CD8+ T cells from blood. The receptors were sampled from a female donor with HTLV-1-associated myelopathy (HAM/TSP). Both conserved end residues are part of each CDR3. The D gene is left open where the match is weak. The size entry is marked missing in some rows and otherwise reads once, few, many or a size class.

d_gene | abundance | len | j_gene | v_gene | CDR3aa | CDR3nt
TRBD2 | many | 14 | TRBJ2-1 | TRBV29-1 | CSVETSGGASEQFF | TGCAGCGTTGAGACTAGCGGGGGGGCAAGTGAGCAGTTCTTC
NA | many | 16 | TRBJ2-1 | TRBV4-3 | CASSQDLAPSHNEQFF | TGCGCCAGCAGCCAAGATCTCGCGCCCAGTCACAATGAGCAGTTCTTC
NA | many | 15 | TRBJ2-7 | TRBV4-1 | CASSQDRSDSYEQYF | TGCGCCAGCAGCCAAGATCGTAGTGACTCCTACGAGCAGTACTTC
NA | many | 16 | TRBJ1-4 | TRBV7-6 | CASSLGYRRSNEKLFF | TGTGCCAGCAGCTTAGGATATAGGCGAAGTAATGAAAAACTGTTTTTT
TRBD1 | many | 15 | TRBJ1-4 | TRBV25-1 | CASSEDRVYNEKLFF | TGTGCCAGCAGTGAAGACAGGGTTTATAATGAAAAACTGTTTTTT
NA | NA | 14 | TRBJ2-7 | TRBV9 | CAISVGRSSYDQYF | TGTGCCATCAGCGTAGGGCGGAGCTCCTACGATCAGTACTTC
TRBD1 | many | 16 | TRBJ2-7 | TRBV7-2 | CASSLEPQGRDYEQYF | TGTGCCAGCAGCTTAGAGCCACAGGGGAGAGATTACGAGCAGTACTTC
NA | many | 13 | TRBJ2-1 | TRBV25-1 | CASEESTYNEQFF | TGTGCCAGCGAAGAGAGCACCTACAATGAGCAGTTCTTC
TRBD2 | many | 16 | TRBJ2-5 | TRBV2 | CASSDIVAGAQETQYF | TGTGCCAGCAGTGACATAGTAGCGGGGGCCCAAGAGACCCAGTACTTC
NA | many | 16 | TRBJ1-4 | TRBV12-3/TRBV12-4 | CASSPRGAQGNEKLFF | TGTGCCAGCAGTCCCCGGGGCGCTCAAGGGAATGAAAAACTGTTTTTT
NA | many | 11 | TRBJ2-5 | TRBV5-1 | CASRERETQYF | TGCGCCAGCAGAGAACGAGAGACCCAGTACTTC
NA | many | 16 | TRBJ2-6 | TRBV24-1 | CATSDVRQPGANVLTF | TGTGCCACCAGTGATGTTCGACAGCCTGGGGCCAACGTCCTGACTTTC
TRBD2 | many | 15 | TRBJ2-3 | TRBV29-1 | CSVESGGARTDTQYF | TGCAGCGTTGAATCCGGGGGGGCACGCACAGATACGCAGTATTTT
NA | many | 15 | TRBJ1-4 | TRBV7-9 | CASSPRDGGHEKLFF | TGTGCCAGCAGCCCCCGGGACGGTGGACATGAAAAACTGTTTTTT
TRBD1 | many | 15 | TRBJ2-1 | TRBV5-5 | CASSLGHRGRGEQFF | TGTGCCAGCAGCTTGGGGCACAGGGGTAGGGGTGAGCAGTTCTTC
NA | few | 12 | TRBJ2-7 | TRBV7-2 | CASSLFGPEQYF | TGTGCCAGCAGCTTATTTGGCCCCGAGCAGTACTTC
NA | many | 15 | TRBJ1-6 | TRBV4-1 | CASSRGGSYNSPLHF | TGCGCCAGCAGCCGGGGAGGCTCCTATAATTCACCCCTCCACTTT
TRBD2 | many | 16 | TRBJ2-1 | TRBV5-1 | CASSGERDAASNEQFF | TGCGCCAGCAGCGGGGAGCGGGACGCCGCTTCCAATGAGCAGTTCTTC
TRBD2 | many | 17 | TRBJ2-1 | TRBV20-1 | CSALDHRTSGSLNEQFF | TGCAGTGCTTTAGATCATCGGACTAGCGGGAGTCTGAATGAGCAGTTCTTC
NA | many | 16 | TRBJ2-3 | TRBV5-6 | CASSPGSQLNTDTQYF | TGTGCCAGCAGCCCGGGGAGCCAGTTGAACACAGATACGCAGTATTTT
NA | many | 15 | TRBJ1-1 | TRBV5-1 | CASSLGESSGTEAFF | TGCGCCAGCAGCTTGGGGGAGTCGTCGGGCACTGAAGCTTTCTTT
NA | many | 12 | TRBJ2-5 | TRBV29-1 | CSVAINSETQYF | TGCAGCGTTGCAATAAACAGCGAGACCCAGTACTTC
TRBD1 | many | 14 | TRBJ1-1 | TRBV5-1 | CASSFTGVNTEAFF | TGCGCCAGCAGCTTTACAGGGGTGAACACTGAAGCTTTCTTT
TRBD2 | medium-sized | 16 | TRBJ2-3 | TRBV4-2 | CASSQDNGGAGDTQYF | TGTGCCAGCAGCCAAGATAACGGGGGGGCAGGAGATACGCAGTATTTT
NA | many | 15 | TRBJ2-5 | TRBV7-9 | CASSATGRDAETQYF | TGTGCCAGCAGCGCGACAGGGAGGGATGCGGAGACCCAGTACTTC
NA | many | 13 | TRBJ1-1 | TRBV5-6 | CASSLATLSEAFF | TGTGCCAGCAGCTTGGCGACACTTTCTGAAGCTTTCTTT
NA | many | 17 | TRBJ2-7 | TRBV29-1 | CSVEDGLKDRWPYEQYF | TGCAGCGTTGAAGATGGGTTGAAAGACAGGTGGCCGTACGAGCAGTACTTC
TRBD2 | many | 13 | TRBJ2-4 | TRBV7-6 | CASSRGGTNIQYF | TGTGCCAGCAGCAGGGGAGGGACAAACATTCAGTACTTC
TRBD2 | many | 17 | TRBJ2-2 | TRBV9 | CASSVHIAGGNTGELFF | TGTGCCAGCAGCGTTCACATAGCGGGAGGTAACACCGGGGAGCTGTTTTTT
NA | many | 15 | TRBJ2-1 | TRBV6-1 | CASSEWGTSYNEQFF | TGTGCCAGCAGTGAATGGGGCACCTCCTACAATGAGCAGTTCTTC
NA | many | 13 | TRBJ2-1 | TRBV11-2 | CASRYVLDDEQFF | TGTGCCAGCAGATACGTCCTAGACGATGAGCAGTTCTTC
TRBD1 | many | 16 | TRBJ2-7 | TRBV5-1 | CASSKGQGPSSYEQYF | TGCGCCAGCAGCAAGGGACAGGGGCCGAGCTCCTACGAGCAGTACTTC
TRBD1 | medium-sized | 15 | TRBJ1-4 | TRBV7-9 | CASSRRTGDDEKLFF | TGTGCCAGCAGCCGGAGGACAGGGGACGATGAAAAACTGTTTTTT
NA | many | 18 | TRBJ2-7 | TRBV11-2 | CASSFRLVGATNSYEQYF | TGTGCCAGCAGCTTTAGATTAGTCGGGGCCACCAACTCCTACGAGCAGTACTTC
NA | many | 15 | TRBJ2-3 | TRBV7-2 | CASSLDGGPTDTQYF | TGTGCCAGCAGCTTAGACGGGGGCCCCACAGATACGCAGTATTTT
TRBD2 | many | 15 | TRBJ2-1 | TRBV5-5 | CASSSTSGNYNEQFF | TGTGCCAGCAGCTCGACTAGCGGAAACTACAATGAGCAGTTCTTC
NA | many | 13 | TRBJ2-2 | TRBV7-3 | CASSPWESGELFF | TGTGCCAGCAGCCCATGGGAGTCCGGGGAGCTGTTTTTT
TRBD1 | many | 15 | TRBJ2-5 | TRBV20-1 | CSARDRDRHQETQYF | TGCAGTGCTAGAGACCGGGACAGACACCAAGAGACCCAGTACTTC
TRBD2 | medium-sized | 13 | TRBJ2-1 | TRBV30 | CAVGLAGDNEQFF | TGTGCCGTGGGGCTAGCGGGCGACAATGAGCAGTTCTTC
TRBD1 | many | 13 | TRBJ2-2 | TRBV20-1 | CSARGTGFGELFF | TGCAGTGCTAGAGGGACAGGGTTCGGGGAGCTGTTTTTT
NA | many | 13 | TRBJ2-7 | TRBV7-7 | CASSLGSDYEQYF | TGTGCTAGCAGCTTAGGGTCGGACTACGAGCAGTACTTC
TRBD1 | medium-sized | 15 | TRBJ2-2 | TRBV4-1 | CASRQDRGNTGELFF | TGCGCCAGCAGACAGGACAGGGGCAACACCGGGGAGCTGTTTTTT
NA | many | 15 | TRBJ1-2 | TRBV20-1 | CSARDDHDSLYGYTF | TGCAGTGCTAGAGATGACCACGACAGCCTCTATGGCTACACCTTC
NA | many | 17 | TRBJ1-1 | TRBV20-1 | CSARDSRGSGSNTEAFF | TGCAGTGCTAGAGATTCCCGAGGCTCGGGCTCGAACACTGAAGCTTTCTTT
TRBD2 | many | 16 | TRBJ2-3 | TRBV11-2 | CASRYPGRAGTDTQYF | TGTGCCAGCAGATATCCTGGGAGGGCAGGCACAGATACGCAGTATTTT
NA | NA | 15 | TRBJ2-2 | TRBV15 | CATSRYSGGTGELFF | TGTGCCACCAGCAGATACTCCGGCGGCACCGGTGAGCTGTTTTTT
NA | many | 14 | TRBJ1-5 | TRBV12-3/TRBV12-4 | CASSWGGLDQPQHF | TGTGCCAGCAGTTGGGGGGGTTTAGATCAGCCCCAGCATTTT
TRBD1 | large | 16 | TRBJ2-2 | TRBV12-3/TRBV12-4 | CASTEGGQGALGELFF | TGTGCCAGCACCGAGGGAGGACAGGGGGCGCTTGGGGAGCTGTTTTTT